Reported below is one T cell receptor beta chain. The same CDR3 also results from other DNA sequences found in this sample. The data belong to a study of control samples from healthy donors and cancer patients. TCRdb's table, derived via immunoSEQ multiplex PCR, lists solely in-frame clones and lacks some. In the table there are 130,000 or so clones, 80% to 95% of which are singletons. In germline, CDR1 is SGHTA, CDR2 FQGTGA. The CDR3 runs 18 residues. The V gene end was trimmed by 2 bases and the J gene end by 7 bases; junction bases not matched to a gene: 15. The sequencing input was blood. The clonotype comes from a man in his forties or fifties in good health. The genes are TRBV7-3 and TRBJ2-1; TRBD2 matches 9 bases. This CDR3 reads CASSLEPSGGLGRNEQFF. CDR3 DNA sequence: TGTGCCAGCAGCTTAGAACCCAGCGGGGGGTTAGGGCGGAATGAGCAGTTCTTC.